Shown below are 25 T cell receptor beta chains from a single sample sequenced in a study of PD-1 blockade in classical Hodgkin lymphoma. TCRdb keeps only in-frame clones here, not all; method: immunoSEQ multiplex PCR. The sample consists of approximately 7,500 clones, around 86% of them appearing once. In every patient, relapse followed autologous stem cell transplantation, while exposure to brentuximab vedotin differed. The authors purified CD4+ T cells from thawed PBMCs by magnetic negative selection. The source was CD4+ T cells from blood, collected at baseline. These receptors originate from a human donor with classical Hodgkin lymphoma.

The J gene is TRBJ2-7, the V gene TRBV25-1; 8 positions match TRBD1. CDR3 size: 12 residues. Germline V CDR1 and CDR2: MGHDK, SYGVNS. V was clipped by 5 bases and J by 7 bases; unmatched bases: 4. The CDR3 DNA is TGTGCCAGCAGTAGGACAGGGAAGGAGCAGTACTTC. It codes for CASSRTGKEQYF.

The chain joins TRBV6-5 to TRBJ2-5; D unresolved. The CDR3 is made up of 13 amino acids. V lost 8 bases and J 0 bases, leaving 10 bases between the germline ends. Germline-derived CDR1 and CDR2 are MNHEY and SVGAGI. DNA of the CDR3: TGTGCCAGCCTTGGCCCAGACCAAGAGACCCAGTACTTC. Its protein is CASLGPDQETQYF.

The rearrangement links TRBV19 to TRBJ1-5, with 7 bases that match TRBD1. This CDR3 spans 15 amino acids. Germline lookup yields CDR1 LNHDA and CDR2 SQIVND (reference sequence). Losses at the gene ends were 8 bases for V and 0 bases for J; bases not matched to a gene: 7. The CDR3 DNA reads TGTGCCAGTCTCGGGACAGCCTATAGCAATCAGCCCCAGCATTTT. The encoded protein is CASLGTAYSNQPQHF. The full variable domain, its missing parts supplied by reference TRBV19 and TRBJ1-5, is DGGITQSPKYLFRKEGQNVTLSCEQNLNHDAMYWYRQDPGQGLRLIYYSQIVNDFQKGDIAEGYSVSREKKESFPLTVTSAQKNPTAFYLCASLGTAYSNQPQHFGDGTRLSIL.

This clone showed up just once. This rearrangement joins TRBV30 to TRBJ2-6; no firm D call. Germline values: CDR1 GTSNPN, CDR2 SVGIG (reference sequence). This CDR3 contains 15 residues. The V and J ends lost 3 bases and 0 bases respectively, with 9 bases between them. CDR3 bases: TGTGCCTGGAGCCTCTTAAGCTCTGGGGCCAACGTCCTGACTTTC. Encoded protein: CAWSLLSSGANVLTF.

This chain uses TRBV29-1 with TRBJ1-1; 9 positions match TRBD1. The CDR3 loop spans 15 amino acids. Per germline, CDR1 SQVTM and CDR2 ANQGSEA. V shed 2 bases, J shed 4 bases, and the junction held 8 bases outside the gene matches. The CDR3 spells CSVEPGQGWVTEAFF. CDR3 coding DNA: TGCAGCGTTGAACCGGGACAGGGATGGGTCACTGAAGCTTTCTTT.

V usage is TRBV7-8 and J usage is TRBJ1-2; D possibly corresponds to TRBD1 (6 bases). The germline V and J ends were trimmed by 4 bases and 4 bases, with 19 bases remaining between them. The germline V gene has CDR1 SGHVS and CDR2 FQNEAQ. The CDR3 loop spans 16 amino acids. CDR3 DNA sequence: TGTGCCAGCAGCTCCCACACGGGGGCTCCCTTCTATGGCTACACCTTC. Its protein product is CASSSHTGAPFYGYTF.

The V and J genes are TRBV23-1 and TRBJ2-2, with D maybe TRBD2 (5 bases). TRBV23-1 qualifies as an ORF whose function is uncertain. Trimming removed 0 bases from V and 4 bases from J, with 12 bases in between. There are 16 residues in the CDR3. CDR3 sequence (DNA): TGCGCCAGCAGTCAATCGAGGGCCGCGGGCACCGGGGAGCTGTTTTTT. Translating it yields CASSQSRAAGTGELFF.

This chain joins TRBV5-1 and TRBJ1-1; 9 bases fit TRBD1. Germline V gives CDR1 SGHRS, CDR2 YFSETQ. Unmatched junction bases numbered 2, after V lost 2 bases and J lost 3 bases. This CDR3 comprises 14 residues. The CDR3 DNA is TGCGCCAGCAGCTTAGGACAGGGGTACACTGAAGCTTTCTTT. Translation gives CASSLGQGYTEAFF.

The chain carries TRBV14 and TRBJ2-5; D not resolved. Trimming pared 4 bases from V and 5 bases from J, leaving 11 bases between. This CDR3 has 13 residues. Germline CDR1 and CDR2: SGHDN and FVKESK. The CDR3: CASSPSIRETQYF. The CDR3 DNA follows: TGTGCCAGCAGCCCAAGTATTAGGGAGACCCAGTACTTC.

The gene calls are TRBV7-2 and TRBJ1-5; D uncertain. The germline CDR1 and CDR2 sequences are SGHTA and FQGNSA. Trimming stripped 3 bases from V and 0 bases from J, with 9 bases between. CDR3 length: 15 residues. The CDR3 loop is CASSFLPYSNQPQHF. The CDR3 coding sequence is TGTGCCAGCAGCTTCTTACCCTATAGCAATCAGCCCCAGCATTTT.

V is TRBV2 and J is TRBJ2-7; tentatively, D is TRBD2 (5 bases). CDR3 length: 16 amino acids. V dropped 1 base and J dropped 2 bases, with 15 bases sitting between them. Germline V gives CDR1 SNHLY, CDR2 FYNNEI. The CDR3 DNA follows: TGTGCCAGCAGTGAAGGGTGGGTTAGCGACACCTACGAGCAGTACTTC. Encoded protein: CASSEGWVSDTYEQYF.

This clone was counted a few times. V usage is TRBV10-3 and J usage is TRBJ2-1; TRBD1 agrees at 10 bases. The V gene's germline CDR1 is ENHRY and CDR2 SYGVKD. CDR3 length: 17 residues. V dropped 4 bases and J dropped 6; count of bases not matched to a gene: 12. This CDR3 is CAISARTGGSGANEQFF. The DNA of the CDR3 is TGTGCCATCAGTGCCCGGACAGGGGGTTCGGGGGCCAATGAGCAGTTCTTC.

The chain joins TRBV28 to TRBJ2-5; the D is unclear. There are 13 residues in the CDR3. Trimming removed 5 bases from V and 5 bases from J, with 12 bases in between. CDR1 and CDR2 (germline): MDHEN, SYDVKM. The CDR3, as DNA: TGTGCCAGCAGTGCCCCAGATTTGGAGACCCAGTACTTC. Amino acids: CASSAPDLETQYF. Variable domain in full (rest from reference TRBV28 and TRBJ2-5): DVKVTQSSRYLVKRTGEKVFLECVQDMDHENMFWYRQDPGLGLRLIYFSYDVKMKEKGDIPEGYSVSREKKERFSLILESASTNQTSMYLCASSAPDLETQYFGPGTRLLVL.

The chain employs TRBV5-4 and TRBJ1-1; D perhaps matches TRBD1 (5 bases). CDR3 length equals 15 residues. In germline, CDR1 is SGHNT, CDR2 YYREEE (reference sequence). Trimming pared 6 bases from V and 2 bases from J, leaving 17 bases between. CDR3 nucleotides: TGTGCCAGCAACTGGATCGGGGCCTTAAACACTGAAGCTTTCTTT. Amino acids: CASNWIGALNTEAFF.

The gene calls are TRBV5-6 and TRBJ2-5; D uncertain. The CDR3 extends over 11 amino acids. Trimming cost V 5 bases and J 5 bases, with 7 bases left between them. The germline gives CDR1 SGHDT, CDR2 YYEEEE. CDR3 nucleotides: TGTGCCAGCAGGGCTCGGGAGACCCAGTACTTC. It specifies CASRARETQYF.

The V gene is TRBV5-1, the J gene TRBJ2-2; D possibly uses TRBD1 or TRBD2 (5 bases each). CDR3 length: 15 amino acids. V was clipped by 0 bases and J by 4 bases, with 10 bases between them. Germline V gene sequence: CDR1 SGHRS, CDR2 YFSETQ. The CDR3 DNA follows: TGCGCCAGCAGCTTGGTGGGGGATCCCACCGGGGAGCTGTTTTTT. Encoded protein: CASSLVGDPTGELFF.

The gene calls are TRBV15 and TRBJ1-2; tentative D call: TRBD1 (5 bases). CDR1 is LNHNV, CDR2 YYDKDF, per germline (reference sequence). CDR3 length equals 14 residues. With 0 bases removed from V and 7 bases from J, the gap between germline ends came to 12 bases. CDR3 loop: CATSRDAGGSGYTF. In DNA, the CDR3 is TGTGCCACCAGCAGAGACGCGGGGGGAAGTGGCTACACCTTC.

The V and J genes are TRBV4-2 and TRBJ2-6; 12 positions agree with TRBD1. The V gene end was trimmed by 4 bases and the J gene end by 0 bases; junction bases not matched to a gene: 4. Germline values: CDR1 LGHNA, CDR2 YNFKEQ. CDR3 length equals 18 residues. For the CDR3, the DNA is TGTGCCAGCAGCCGGGACAGGGGGCTTTTCTCTGGGGCCAACGTCCTGACTTTC. Protein: CASSRDRGLFSGANVLTF.

The chain recombines TRBV7-3 with TRBJ1-1; TRBD1 matches 7 bases. The CDR3 contains 13 residues. The junction had 2 bases not matched to a gene; V was cut back by 6 bases and J by 1 base. The germline gives CDR1 SGHTA, CDR2 FQGTGA. The CDR3 loop reads CASSRDRNTEAFF. CDR3 DNA: TGTGCCAGCAGTCGGGACAGGAACACTGAAGCTTTCTTT.

The rearrangement uses TRBV9 and TRBJ2-2, with TRBD1 as a possible D gene (5 bases). This CDR3 region has 16 residues. The germline CDR1 and CDR2 sequences are SGDLS and YYNGEE. V was cut by 4 bases and J by 4 bases, with 17 bases left in between. CDR3 protein: CASSSRQQGGTGELFF. Written as DNA, the CDR3 is TGTGCCAGCAGCTCACGGCAGCAGGGTGGCACCGGGGAGCTGTTTTTT.

This clone has a handful of counts. V usage is TRBV5-1 and J usage is TRBJ2-6; D is unclear. The ends were cut back, 4 bases at V and 4 bases at J, with 12 bases in the middle. The CDR3 extends over 15 amino acids. Germline CDR1 SGHRS, CDR2 YFSETQ. The CDR3 bases are TGCGCCAGCAGCGCAGGAATAGCCGGGGCCAACGTCCTGACTTTC. Protein product: CASSAGIAGANVLTF.

This clone appeared once. This chain joins TRBV18 and TRBJ2-2; no clear D. Looked up from germline, CDR1 is KGHSH and CDR2 is LQKENI. V lost 3 bases to trimming and J lost 1 base, with 3 bases between them. CDR3 size: 13 residues. The CDR3 protein is CASSPQNTGELFF. CDR3 bases: TGTGCCAGCTCACCCCAGAACACCGGGGAGCTGTTTTTT.

On this clone: Other DNA sequences of this sample code for an identical CDR3. J is TRBJ1-2 and V is TRBV27; 9 nucleotides line up with TRBD1. The J segment lost 7 bases and the V segment lost 6 bases, leaving 3 bases of the junction unmatched. The CDR3 loop spans 12 amino acids. Germline V CDR1 and CDR2: MNHEY, SMNVEV (reference sequence). The CDR3, as DNA: TGTGCCAGCAGACAGGGGGCGGGTGGCTACACCTTC. Translated, it gives CASRQGAGGYTF.

This clone was observed a single time. The chain carries TRBV13 and TRBJ2-6; D is unresolved. The CDR3 sequence is 15 residues long. The germline gives CDR1 PRHDT, CDR2 FYEKMQ (reference sequence). The V and J ends lost 3 bases and 0 bases respectively, with 6 bases between them. The CDR3 nucleotides read TGTGCCAGCAGCTTGAGGATCTCTGGGGCCAACGTCCTGACTTTC. Translation gives CASSLRISGANVLTF.

The chain is built from TRBV5-3 and TRBJ2-5; the D gene is possibly TRBD1 (6 bases). TRBV5-3 is labeled an ORF, and its function is uncertain. The CDR3 runs 14 residues. Trimming left V 5 bases short and J 5 bases short, with 16 bases between. The CDR3 DNA reads TGTGCCAGAAGGCCCCTGCAGGGGCGGGAGACCCAGTACTTC. Residues: CARRPLQGRETQYF.